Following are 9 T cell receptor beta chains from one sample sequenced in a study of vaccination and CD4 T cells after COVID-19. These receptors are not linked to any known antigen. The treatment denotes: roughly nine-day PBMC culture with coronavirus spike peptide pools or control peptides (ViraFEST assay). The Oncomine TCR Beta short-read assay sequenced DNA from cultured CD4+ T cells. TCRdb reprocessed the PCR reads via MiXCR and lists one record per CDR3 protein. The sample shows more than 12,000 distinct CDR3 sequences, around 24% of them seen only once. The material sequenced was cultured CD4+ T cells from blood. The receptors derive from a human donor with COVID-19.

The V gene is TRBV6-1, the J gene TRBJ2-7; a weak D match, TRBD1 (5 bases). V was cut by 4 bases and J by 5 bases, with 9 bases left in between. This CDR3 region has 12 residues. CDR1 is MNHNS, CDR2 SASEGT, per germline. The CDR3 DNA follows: TGTGCCAGCAGTGCCCAGGGTAACGAGCAGTACTTC. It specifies CASSAQGNEQYF.

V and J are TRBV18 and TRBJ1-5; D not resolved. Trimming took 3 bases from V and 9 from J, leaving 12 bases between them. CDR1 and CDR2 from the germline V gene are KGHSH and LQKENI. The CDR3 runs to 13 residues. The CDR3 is CASSPAQTLPQHF. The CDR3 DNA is TGTGCCAGCTCACCCGCACAGACGCTGCCCCAGCATTTT.

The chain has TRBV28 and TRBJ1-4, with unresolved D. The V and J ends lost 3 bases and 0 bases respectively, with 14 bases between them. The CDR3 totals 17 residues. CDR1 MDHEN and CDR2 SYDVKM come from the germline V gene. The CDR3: CASSFPWAAATNEKLFF. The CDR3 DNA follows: TGTGCCAGCAGTTTTCCTTGGGCAGCTGCAACTAATGAAAAACTGTTTTTT. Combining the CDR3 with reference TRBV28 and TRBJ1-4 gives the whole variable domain DVKVTQSSRYLVKRTGEKVFLECVQDMDHENMFWYRQDPGLGLRLIYFSYDVKMKEKGDIPEGYSVSREKKERFSLILESASTNQTSMYLCASSFPWAAATNEKLFFGSGTQLSVL.

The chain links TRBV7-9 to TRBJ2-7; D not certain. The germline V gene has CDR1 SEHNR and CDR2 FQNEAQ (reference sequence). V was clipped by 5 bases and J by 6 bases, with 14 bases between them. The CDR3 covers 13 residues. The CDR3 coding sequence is TGTGCCAGCAGCGGATACTCGGTCTCCGAGCAGTACTTC. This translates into CASSGYSVSEQYF.

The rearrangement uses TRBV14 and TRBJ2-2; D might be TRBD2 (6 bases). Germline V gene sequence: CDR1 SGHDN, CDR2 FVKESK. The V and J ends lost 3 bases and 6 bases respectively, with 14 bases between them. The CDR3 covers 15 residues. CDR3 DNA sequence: TGTGCCAGCAGCCAGTCGCGCGGGGAGGCCGGGGAGCTGTTTTTT. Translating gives CASSQSRGEAGELFF. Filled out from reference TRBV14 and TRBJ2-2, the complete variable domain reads EAGVTQFPSHSVIEKGQTVTLRCDPISGHDNLYWYRRVMGKEIKFLLHFVKESKQDESGMPNNRFLAERTGGTYSTLKVQPAELEDSGVYFCASSQSRGEAGELFFGEGSRLTVL.

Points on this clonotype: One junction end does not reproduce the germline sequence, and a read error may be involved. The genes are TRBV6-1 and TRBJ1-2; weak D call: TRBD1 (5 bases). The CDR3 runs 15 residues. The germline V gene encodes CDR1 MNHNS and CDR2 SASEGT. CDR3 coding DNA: TGTGCCAGCAGTAAACTAGACAGTGCTAACCATGGCTACACCTTC. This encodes CASSKLDSANHGYTF.

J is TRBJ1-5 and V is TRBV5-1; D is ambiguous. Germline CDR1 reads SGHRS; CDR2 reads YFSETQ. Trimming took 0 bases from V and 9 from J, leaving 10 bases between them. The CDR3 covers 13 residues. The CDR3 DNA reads TGCGCCAGCAGCTTGGAGGGCGAATGGCCCCAGCATTTT. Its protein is CASSLEGEWPQHF.

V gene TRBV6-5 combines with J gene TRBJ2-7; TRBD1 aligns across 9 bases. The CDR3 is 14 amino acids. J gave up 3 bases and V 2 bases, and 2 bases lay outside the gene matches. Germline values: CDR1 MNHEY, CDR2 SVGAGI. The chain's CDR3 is CASSYRQGDYEQYF. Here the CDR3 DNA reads TGTGCCAGCAGTTACCGACAGGGGGACTACGAGCAGTACTTC.

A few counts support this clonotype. The CDR3 DNA is TGTGCCAGCAGCTCGCGGGGGCATAACACTGAAGCTTTCTTT. Amino acids: CASSSRGHNTEAFF. The chain couples TRBV6-1 to TRBJ1-1; D may be TRBD1 (6 bases). The V end lost 6 bases, the J end lost 2 bases, and 13 bases lay between the germline ends. The CDR3 covers 14 residues. The germline gives CDR1 MNHNS, CDR2 SASEGT.